This T cell receptor beta chain was recorded in a study of cytomegalovirus exposure and HLA in healthy donors. V shed 4 bases and J shed 2 bases, with 20 bases lying between them. The germline CDR1 and CDR2 sequences are SSHAT and FNYEAQ (reference sequence). The CDR3 consists of 18 residues. This clone was counted a single time. Clones were sequenced by immunoSEQ multiplex PCR, and TCRdb holds only the in-frame ones, with some missing. The sample records about 260,000 clones, 90% being singletons. The sequencing input was PBMCs. The TCR sequence derives from a woman in her thirties in good health and CMV-seronegative. This chain uses TRBV7-7 with TRBJ2-2, with D possibly being TRBD2 (6 bases). CDR3 loop: CASSSALGLAFNTGELFF. CDR3 sequence (DNA): TGTGCCAGCAGCTCAGCCCTTGGGCTAGCGTTCAACACCGGGGAGCTGTTTTTT.